This T cell receptor (beta chain) originates from a study of T cell responses to AZD1222 COVID-19 vaccine. General study findings and limits: Donors were largely white British and mainly female; clonal diversity was possibly underestimated.

Here immunoSEQ multiplex PCR was the method, and the copy in TCRdb shows in-frame clones only, minus some. The sample holds about 200,000 clones, around 90% seen once. Comment on this clone: What it recognizes is unknown.

This receptor was obtained from an adult who received the MenACWY meningococcal vaccine as a control. This sample comprised peripheral blood, obtained 28 days after the second dose of the MenACWY control vaccine.

The CDR3 bases are TGCGCCAGCAGCTTTTCGGATGGAACTGAAGCTTTCTTT. It specifies CASSFSDGTEAFF. The V gene is TRBV5-1, the J gene TRBJ1-1; D uncertain. Germline values: CDR1 SGHRS, CDR2 YFSETQ. This CDR3 has 13 residues. V gave up 2 bases and J gave up 5 bases, with 10 bases separating them.